This T cell receptor (beta chain) appears in the sequencing data of a study of T-cell reconstitution after alpha-beta-depleted transplantation in children. V was cut by 6 bases and J by 4 bases, with 14 bases left in between. CDR3 size: 14 residues. Germline V gene data show CDR1 as SNHLY and CDR2 as FYNNEI. It was with unique molecular identifiers that the TCRbeta library was prepared. TCRdb itself ran the PCR reads through MiXCR, one entry per CDR3 protein. The table includes hundreds of thousands of distinct CDR3 sequences, around a sixth detected once. This clonotype was detected only a few times.

The sequence came from a male patient under 10 years old who had a stem cell transplant for acute lymphoblastic leukemia, so the T cells may come from the graft donor. This sequence joins TRBV2 and TRBJ2-3, with D perhaps TRBD1 (6 bases). This specimen was PBMCs, mostly from graft donor cells, taken 360 days after TCRalphabeta/CD19-depleted stem cell transplant. CDR3 sequence: CASRGVQGPDTQYF. The CDR3 coding sequence is TGTGCCAGCAGAGGCGTACAGGGTCCAGATACGCAGTATTTT.